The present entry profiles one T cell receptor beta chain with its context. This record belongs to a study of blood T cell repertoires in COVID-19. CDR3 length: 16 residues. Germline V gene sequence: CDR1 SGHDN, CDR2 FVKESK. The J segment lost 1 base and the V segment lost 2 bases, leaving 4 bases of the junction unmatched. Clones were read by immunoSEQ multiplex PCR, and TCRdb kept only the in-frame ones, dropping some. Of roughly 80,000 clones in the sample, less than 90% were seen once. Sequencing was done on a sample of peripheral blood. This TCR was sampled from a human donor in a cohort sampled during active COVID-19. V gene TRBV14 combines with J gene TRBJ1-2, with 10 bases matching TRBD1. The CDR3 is CASSQIWDRGNYGYTF. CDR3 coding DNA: TGTGCCAGCAGCCAAATATGGGACAGGGGTAACTATGGCTACACCTTC.